These T cell receptor beta chains were read from a single sample in a study of post-analysis software for immune sequencing data. Each CDR3 protein is one row after TCRdb ran MiXCR on the PCR reads. The sample has roughly 800,000 distinct CDR3 sequences, 46% seen once. Sequenced: blood. The origin of the receptors is a girl aged 10-17 years with multiple sclerosis. The CDR3 runs from the conserved cysteine through the conserved F or W. D genes are given only for firm matches. Size tells how often a clone was seen (once, few, many) or the class of an expanded clone, and some rows leave it out.

size,V,J,D,CDR3,DNA
-,TRBV7-8,TRBJ2-6,-,CASSWASGTGANVLTF,TGTGCCAGCAGCTGGGCCTCCGGGACTGGGGCCAACGTCCTGACTTTC
-,TRBV9,TRBJ1-5,-,CASSVGNGLRQPQHF,TGTGCCAGCAGCGTAGGAAATGGGCTTAGGCAGCCCCAGCATTTT
-,TRBV20-1,TRBJ2-1,TRBD2,CSATPSSGRAWDEQFF,TGCAGTGCTACCCCGAGTAGCGGGAGGGCCTGGGATGAGCAGTTCTTC
once,TRBV5-1,TRBJ2-1,TRBD2,CASSLTGPSGAYNEQFF,TGCGCCAGCAGCCTGACGGGCCCTAGCGGGGCCTACAATGAGCAGTTCTTC
-,TRBV4-3,TRBJ2-4,TRBD2,CASSQGAGELAKNIQYF,TGCGCCAGCAGCCAAGGCGCGGGAGAATTAGCCAAAAACATTCAGTACTTC
-,TRBV20-1,TRBJ2-7,-,CSARVGANYEQYF,TGCAGTGCTAGAGTGGGTGCTAACTACGAGCAGTACTTC
few,TRBV12-3/TRBV12-4,TRBJ1-1,-,CASSLQALNTEAFF,TGTGCCAGCAGTTTACAGGCGTTGAACACTGAAGCTTTCTTT
-,TRBV20-1,TRBJ2-5,TRBD2,CSATTSGRSEQYF,TGCAGTGCGACGACTAGCGGGAGATCTGAGCAGTACTTC
-,TRBV7-2,TRBJ2-3,-,CASSATGPDTQYF,TGTGCCAGCAGCGCGACAGGCCCAGATACGCAGTATTTT
-,TRBV7-2,TRBJ2-7,-,CASSATYDRYSYEQYF,TGTGCCAGCAGCGCCACCTACGACAGGTACTCCTACGAGCAGTACTTC
-,TRBV6-1,TRBJ2-2,-,CASSEAGLSGGELFF,TGTGCCAGCAGTGAAGCAGGCCTGAGCGGCGGGGAGCTGTTTTTT
few,TRBV7-3,TRBJ2-3,TRBD2,CASSLIGTSGVTDTQYF,TGTGCCAGCAGCTTAATCGGGACTAGCGGGGTCACAGATACGCAGTATTTT
-,TRBV28,TRBJ1-5,TRBD1,CASSPPTGINQPQHF,TGTGCCAGCAGTCCCCCGACAGGGATCAATCAGCCCCAGCATTTT
few,TRBV10-3,TRBJ1-1,-,CAISDRALMNTEAFF,TGTGCCATCAGTGATCGTGCGCTTATGAACACTGAAGCTTTCTTT
few,TRBV6-1,TRBJ1-4,TRBD1,CASRPGTGFRQNEKLFF,TGTGCCAGCAGGCCCGGGACAGGGTTCCGACAAAATGAAAAACTGTTTTTT
-,TRBV20-1,TRBJ1-2,-,CSVSKVNYGYTF,TGCAGTGTGTCAAAGGTGAACTATGGCTACACCTTC
-,TRBV20-1,TRBJ2-7,-,CSASRGSYEQYF,TGCAGTGCTAGTCGTGGATCCTACGAGCAGTACTTC
few,TRBV12-3/TRBV12-4,TRBJ2-5,-,CASRRGGIETQYF,TGTGCCAGCAGAAGGGGGGGTATTGAGACCCAGTACTTC
-,TRBV12-3/TRBV12-4,TRBJ1-4,-,CASSLTQRNEKLFF,TGTGCCAGCAGTTTAACACAGCGAAATGAAAAACTGTTTTTT
-,TRBV10-3,TRBJ2-5,-,CATDTGPGETQYF,TGTGCCACCGACACTGGGCCAGGGGAGACCCAGTACTTC
-,TRBV29-1,TRBJ1-1,-,CSVGQTNTEAFF,TGCAGCGTTGGTCAGACGAACACTGAAGCTTTCTTT
-,TRBV9,TRBJ1-4,-,CASSEGESGAREKLFF,TGTGCCAGCAGCGAAGGGGAGAGTGGAGCTCGTGAAAAACTGTTTTTT
-,TRBV9,TRBJ1-2,-,CASSARSLAGSGYTF,TGTGCCAGCAGCGCCCGCTCCCTGGCAGGGAGTGGCTACACCTTC
few,TRBV29-1,TRBJ2-3,-,CSVGVPDTQYF,TGCAGCGTTGGGGTTCCAGATACGCAGTATTTT
-,TRBV7-9,TRBJ1-2,TRBD1,CASSLLGGGRNYGYTF,TGTGCCAGCAGCTTATTGGGAGGGGGCCGTAACTATGGCTACACCTTC
-,TRBV12-3/TRBV12-4,TRBJ2-1,-,CASSSNILKFF,TGTGCCAGCAGTTCGAACATCCTAAAGTTCTTC
few,TRBV7-2,TRBJ2-7,TRBD1,CASSPVDRVYEQYF,TGTGCCAGCAGCCCCGTGGACAGGGTCTACGAGCAGTACTTC
-,TRBV4-1,TRBJ1-6,-,CASSPSYSSYNSPLHF,TGCGCCAGCAGCCCATCCTATAGCTCCTATAATTCACCCCTCCACTTT
-,TRBV7-6,TRBJ1-4,TRBD1,CASSLGGTGSEKLFF,TGTGCCAGCAGCTTAGGGGGGACAGGGTCGGAAAAACTGTTTTTT
-,TRBV27,TRBJ2-3,-,CASSFSAGPSTDTQYF,TGTGCCAGCAGTTTTAGTGCGGGACCTAGCACAGATACGCAGTATTTT
-,TRBV28,TRBJ1-2,-,CASSLLRYYGYTF,TGTGCCAGCAGTTTACTACGGTACTATGGCTACACCTTC
few,TRBV6-5,TRBJ2-5,TRBD2,CASSWGLALEQETQYF,TGTGCCAGCAGTTGGGGACTAGCGCTAGAGCAAGAGACCCAGTACTTC
-,TRBV11-1,TRBJ2-5,TRBD2,CASSPKETSGSETQYF,TGTGCCAGCAGCCCTAAGGAGACTAGCGGGAGTGAGACCCAGTACTTC
-,TRBV29-1,TRBJ2-1,-,CSVEHEQFF,TGCAGCGTTGAACACGAGCAGTTCTTC
-,TRBV7-9,TRBJ2-1,-,CASSLSGAPRWDEQFF,TGTGCCAGCAGCTTATCGGGAGCTCCCCGTTGGGATGAGCAGTTCTTC
-,TRBV10-3,TRBJ2-5,TRBD2,CAISESVREGTQYF,TGTGCCATCAGTGAGTCTGTCAGGGAGGGGACCCAGTACTTC
-,TRBV15,TRBJ1-5,-,CATSSGPLRPQHF,TGTGCCACCAGCTCTGGGCCCTTGCGGCCCCAGCATTTT
-,TRBV27,TRBJ1-1,-,CASGEEARFLTEAFF,TGTGCCAGCGGAGAGGAGGCCCGCTTCCTCACTGAAGCTTTCTTT
-,TRBV6-4,TRBJ2-1,TRBD2,CASSVASGSYEQFF,TGTGCCAGCAGTGTGGCTAGCGGGAGCTATGAGCAGTTCTTC
-,TRBV7-8,TRBJ2-1,TRBD2,CASSPTSAKGNEQFF,TGTGCCAGCAGCCCCACTAGCGCGAAGGGGAATGAGCAGTTCTTC
many,TRBV12-3/TRBV12-4,TRBJ2-5,TRBD1,CASSRTGGIQETQYF,TGTGCCAGCAGTCGGACAGGGGGGATACAAGAGACCCAGTACTTC
-,TRBV29-1,TRBJ2-6,-,CSVALRDGANVLTF,TGCAGCGTCGCCCTGCGGGATGGGGCCAACGTCCTGACTTTC
few,TRBV5-1,TRBJ2-1,TRBD2,CASSLGTSGRNNEQFF,TGCGCCAGCAGCTTGGGGACTAGCGGGAGGAACAATGAGCAGTTCTTC
few,TRBV11-2,TRBJ1-2,TRBD1,CASSPLGTANYGYTF,TGTGCCAGCAGCCCGCTTGGGACAGCTAACTATGGCTACACCTTC
-,TRBV6-5,TRBJ1-6,TRBD1,CASSRQGFGNSPLHF,TGTGCCAGCAGCAGACAGGGATTTGGTAATTCACCCCTCCACTTT
-,TRBV28,TRBJ2-5,-,CASTPSRGRRQETQYF,TGTGCCAGCACCCCCTCGCGCGGACGGCGACAAGAGACCCAGTACTTC
-,TRBV15,TRBJ2-5,-,CATGPQETQYF,TGTGCCACCGGGCCTCAAGAGACCCAGTACTTC
few,TRBV5-1,TRBJ2-5,TRBD1,CASRTGQVQETQYF,TGCGCCAGCAGAACCGGACAGGTACAAGAGACCCAGTACTTC